The next 25 T cell receptor beta chains were all read from a single sample in a study of blood T cell repertoires in COVID-19. Sequencing used immunoSEQ multiplex PCR; TCRdb keeps in-frame clones, though not all of them. The sample yields 70,000 to 85,000 clones, more than 80% seen once. Sequenced material: peripheral blood. Source of these receptors: an elderly woman with acute or convalescent COVID-19.

This clone appeared a single time. The V call is TRBV3-1 (or the pseudogene TRBV3-2), the J call TRBJ2-1; 12 bases fit TRBD2. This CDR3 has 16 residues. Germline-derived CDR1 and CDR2 are LGHDT and YNNKEL (reference sequence). Unmatched junction bases numbered 7, after V lost 5 bases and J lost 5 bases. The CDR3 protein is CASSFWTSGANNEQFF. The CDR3, as DNA: TGTGCCAGCAGCTTTTGGACTAGCGGGGCCAACAATGAGCAGTTCTTC.

The V gene is TRBV4-3, the J gene TRBJ2-1; 7 bases fit TRBD2. Germline V CDR1 and CDR2: LGHNA, YSLEER. Unmatched junction bases numbered 2, after V lost 0 bases and J lost 3 bases. The CDR3 length is 15 residues. The CDR3: CASSQEGGSYNEQFF. In DNA, the CDR3 is TGCGCCAGCAGCCAAGAAGGCGGGAGCTACAATGAGCAGTTCTTC.

In its sample, this clone was seen once. V is TRBV6-5 and J is TRBJ2-7; 10 bases agree with TRBD1. Unmatched junction bases numbered 14, after V lost 11 bases and J lost 7 bases. The germline CDR1 and CDR2 sequences are MNHEY and SVGAGI. The CDR3 consists of 14 residues. CDR3 sequence (DNA): TGTGCCGGGGATCCAGGGACAGGGGAACGGGAGCAGTACTTC. Protein: CAGDPGTGEREQYF.

The chain joins TRBV30 to TRBJ2-3; possible D gene TRBD2, 6 bases. This CDR3 spans 14 amino acids. Trimming shortened V by 0 bases and J by 0 bases, and 7 bases separated the two germline ends. Germline assignment: CDR1 GTSNPN and CDR2 SVGIG (reference sequence). In DNA, the CDR3 is TGTGCCTGGAGTGTAGGGACTAGCACAGATACGCAGTATTTT. It specifies CAWSVGTSTDTQYF. Together with reference TRBV30 and TRBJ2-3, the CDR3 gives the full variable domain: SQTIHQWPATLVQPVGSPLSLECTVEGTSNPNLYWYRQAAGRGLQLLFYSVGIGQISSEVPQNLSASRPQDRQFILSSKKLLLSDSGFYLCAWSVGTSTDTQYFGPGTRLTVL.

V gene TRBV19 combines with J gene TRBJ1-2; D possibly corresponds to TRBD1 (5 bases). The CDR3 length is 12 residues. CDR1 is LNHDA, CDR2 SQIVND, per germline (reference sequence). V shed 7 bases and J shed 5 bases, with 11 bases lying between them. The CDR3 DNA reads as TGTGCCAGTACTCCCGACAGATATGGCTACACCTTC. Its protein product is CASTPDRYGYTF. The whole variable domain, filled in from reference TRBV19 and TRBJ1-2, reads DGGITQSPKYLFRKEGQNVTLSCEQNLNHDAMYWYRQDPGQGLRLIYYSQIVNDFQKGDIAEGYSVSREKKESFPLTVTSAQKNPTAFYLCASTPDRYGYTFGSGTRLTVV.

The chain joins TRBV7-3 to TRBJ2-2; TRBD1 aligns across 9 bases. This CDR3 spans 16 amino acids. Germline V lookup: CDR1 SGHTA, CDR2 FQGTGA. The V gene end was trimmed by 4 bases and the J gene end by 7 bases; junction bases not matched to a gene: 10. This CDR3 reads CASSSSGTGLGGELFF. The CDR3 nucleotides are TGTGCCAGCAGCTCGTCCGGGACAGGGTTAGGCGGGGAGCTGTTTTTT.

Here the CDR3 DNA reads TGTGCCAGCAGCTTAGATGGGACAGGGGTATACGAGCAGTACTTC. It is translated as CASSLDGTGVYEQYF. V and J are TRBV7-2 and TRBJ2-7, with TRBD1 matching over 10 bases. Germline V gene sequence: CDR1 SGHTA, CDR2 FQGNSA. The V and J ends lost 1 base and 4 bases, in that order; junction bases with no gene match: 4. The CDR3 sequence is 15 residues long.

This clone was observed a few times. V and J are TRBV19 and TRBJ1-5, with no clear D. The CDR3 covers 13 residues. The V gene lost 3 bases and the J gene lost 4 bases, with 7 bases spanning the gap. Per germline, CDR1 LNHDA and CDR2 SQIVND (reference sequence). The CDR3 DNA reads TGTGCCAGTAGTATGGAGGGTAATCAGCCCCAGCATTTT. This sequence encodes CASSMEGNQPQHF.

This chain uses TRBV28 with TRBJ1-3; D unresolved. The CDR3 covers 15 residues. Trimming pared 2 bases from V and 3 bases from J, leaving 11 bases between. Germline CDR1 and CDR2: MDHEN and SYDVKM. This chain's CDR3 is CASSLPRGLGNTIYF. The CDR3 nucleotides read TGTGCCAGCAGTTTACCCCGTGGGCTTGGAAACACCATATATTTT. The variable domain in full, with the rest retrieved from reference TRBV28 and TRBJ1-3, is DVKVTQSSRYLVKRTGEKVFLECVQDMDHENMFWYRQDPGLGLRLIYFSYDVKMKEKGDIPEGYSVSREKKERFSLILESASTNQTSMYLCASSLPRGLGNTIYFGEGSWLTVV.

CDR3 sequence reads: CASSSRQDDNSPLHF. The CDR3 DNA reads as TGTGCCAGCAGCTCCCGACAGGACGATAATTCACCCCTCCACTTT. The rearrangement links TRBV11-1 to TRBJ1-6, with D possibly being TRBD1 (6 bases). CDR3 length equals 15 residues. The V gene's germline CDR1 is SGHAT and CDR2 FQDESV (reference sequence). V dropped 4 bases and J dropped 5 bases, with 12 bases sitting between them.

The V call is TRBV7-9, the J call TRBJ1-4; D is possibly TRBD1 (6 bases). The ends were cut back, 5 bases at V and 8 bases at J, with 18 bases in the middle. The CDR3 spans 15 residues. Germline V gene sequence: CDR1 SEHNR, CDR2 FQNEAQ (reference sequence). The CDR3 loop is CASSPSGGAREKLFF. The CDR3 nucleotides are TGTGCCAGCAGCCCCAGTGGGGGGGCAAGGGAAAAACTGTTTTTT.

The DNA for the CDR3 is TGTGCCAGCATGAAGACGGGACAGGGAGGTCAGCCCCAGCATTTT. Translation gives CASMKTGQGGQPQHF. The chain carries TRBV28 and TRBJ1-5; 9 nucleotides match TRBD1. CDR3 size: 15 residues. The germline V gene has CDR1 MDHEN and CDR2 SYDVKM. V lost 7 bases, J lost 6 bases, and 10 bases stayed unmatched.

This clone was detected once. J is TRBJ1-1 and V is TRBV27, with TRBD1 identical over 7 bases. After removal of 4 bases from V and 4 bases from J, the junction contained 9 bases not matched to a gene. CDR1 and CDR2 (germline): MNHEY, SMNVEV (reference sequence). The CDR3 sequence is 15 residues long. CDR3 protein: CASSSPDRSGTEAFF. The CDR3 DNA reads as TGTGCCAGCAGTTCGCCGGACAGGTCAGGCACTGAAGCTTTCTTT.

The chain combines TRBV6-1 with TRBJ2-7; D is perhaps TRBD2 (5 bases). The V end was cut by 2 bases, the J end by 0 bases, with 11 bases between. The CDR3 contains 15 residues. Per germline, CDR1 MNHNS and CDR2 SASEGT. In DNA, the CDR3 is TGTGCCAGCAGTGAATCTCCGGGGAACTCCTACGAGCAGTACTTC. This gives the protein CASSESPGNSYEQYF.

A few counts support this clone. The rearrangement links TRBV5-6 to TRBJ1-4; TRBD1 agrees at 9 bases. J lost 5 bases, V lost 7 bases, and 9 bases had no gene match. This CDR3 comprises 15 residues. CDR1 and CDR2 (germline): SGHDT, YYEEEE. CDR3 region: CASSRTGGMNEKLFF. The CDR3 nucleotides read TGTGCCAGCTCCCGTACAGGGGGCATGAATGAAAAACTGTTTTTT.

The chain combines TRBV6-2 or TRBV6-3 with TRBJ2-7; possible D gene TRBD1, 5 bases. The germline gives CDR1 MNHEY, CDR2 SVGEGT. The germline V and J ends were trimmed by 0 bases and 2 bases, with 14 bases remaining between them. This CDR3 contains 16 residues. CDR3 residues: CASSYSKYRKPYEQYF. In DNA form, the CDR3 reads TGTGCCAGCAGTTACTCTAAATACAGGAAACCCTACGAGCAGTACTTC.

The chain combines TRBV30 with TRBJ1-3; 8 nucleotides agree with TRBD1. This CDR3 is built from 13 residues. Germline V gene sequence: CDR1 GTSNPN, CDR2 SVGIG (reference sequence). The V gene end was trimmed by 8 bases and the J gene end by 2 bases; junction bases not matched to a gene: 5. The CDR3 here is CARAGGTGNTIYF. The CDR3, as DNA: TGTGCCCGCGCAGGGGGCACTGGAAACACCATATATTTT.

V gene TRBV19 combines with J gene TRBJ1-2, with 7 bases lining up with TRBD1. The germline gives CDR1 LNHDA, CDR2 SQIVND (reference sequence). The CDR3 sequence is 14 residues long. Losses at the gene ends were 9 bases for V and 0 bases for J; bases not matched to a gene: 7. CDR3 loop: CASHRGGSNYGYTF. CDR3 sequence (DNA): TGTGCCAGCCACCGAGGGGGCTCTAACTATGGCTACACCTTC.

The chain combines TRBV6-5 with TRBJ1-1; weak D call: TRBD1 (5 bases). V lost 5 bases, J lost 1 base, and 11 bases lay in between. From germline, CDR1 is MNHEY and CDR2 SVGAGI. The CDR3 runs to 14 residues. The CDR3 sequence is CASSPQGTNTEAFF. In DNA form, the CDR3 reads TGTGCCAGCAGTCCTCAGGGTACGAACACTGAAGCTTTCTTT.

V is TRBV7-9 and J is TRBJ2-2; 9 nucleotides line up with TRBD1. Germline-derived CDR1 and CDR2 are SEHNR and FQNEAQ (reference sequence). CDR3 length equals 15 residues. Trimming took 5 bases from V and 6 from J; bases not matched to a gene: 7. CDR3 DNA: TGTGCCAGCAGCCAACAGGGGGCTGAGGCCGGGGAGCTGTTTTTT. Translated: CASSQQGAEAGELFF.

The rearrangement uses TRBV5-5 and TRBJ1-6, with no clear D. Germline lookup yields CDR1 SGHKS and CDR2 YYEKEE (reference sequence). The germline V and J ends were trimmed by 0 bases and 15 bases, with 7 bases remaining between them. This CDR3 region has 11 residues. In DNA, the CDR3 is TGTGCCAGCAGCTTGGGAGGGTACCTCCACTTT. Encoded protein: CASSLGGYLHF.

The genes are TRBV7-9 and TRBJ2-7; the D gene is possibly TRBD1 (6 bases). The CDR3 is 15 amino acids. Germline CDR1 is SEHNR and CDR2 is FQNEAQ (reference sequence). V gave up 0 bases and J gave up 6 bases, with 15 bases separating them. CDR3 residues: CASSLAGQAFSEQYF. DNA of the CDR3: TGTGCCAGCAGCTTAGCGGGACAAGCCTTTTCCGAGCAGTACTTC.

The V call is TRBV19, the J call TRBJ1-4; 9 bases match TRBD1. V lost 6 bases to trimming and J lost 4 bases; unmatched junction nucleotides: 6. CDR3 size: 15 residues. CDR1 is LNHDA, CDR2 SQIVND, per germline (reference sequence). CDR3 nucleotides: TGTGCCAGTAGCTCCGGGACAGGGAGTAATGAAAAACTGTTTTTT. Translated: CASSSGTGSNEKLFF.

CDR3 residues: CSVAQGEVNSPLHF. CDR3 bases: TGCAGCGTTGCCCAGGGGGAGGTTAATTCACCCCTCCACTTT. This chain joins TRBV29-1 and TRBJ1-6; 7 nucleotides match TRBD1. The ends lost 4 bases at V and 6 bases at J; junction bases unmatched: 6. Germline lookup yields CDR1 SQVTM and CDR2 ANQGSEA. The CDR3 contains 14 residues.

This clone was detected only a few times. J is TRBJ2-1 and V is TRBV5-1, with TRBD2 matching over 12 bases. The germline V gene has CDR1 SGHRS and CDR2 YFSETQ. The CDR3 is 21 amino acids. V gave up 0 bases and J gave up 1 base; unmatched junction bases: 14. CDR3 sequence reads: CASSLVFRLAGVQSSYNEQFF. The CDR3 coding sequence is TGCGCCAGCAGCTTGGTCTTTAGACTAGCGGGGGTCCAATCTTCCTACAATGAGCAGTTCTTC.